Given below is one T cell receptor (beta chain) in context. Its antigen is not known. The CDR3 has 18 amino acids. Germline V gene sequence: CDR1 LGHNA, CDR2 YNFKEQ. V was cut by 1 base and J by 1 base, with 19 bases left in between. The sample is drawn from a study of shared clonotypes between healthy human individuals. Study-level background: Three plates were used per donor for CD4 naive, three for CD4 memory, two for CD8 naive and one for CD8 memory. Study-wide results and caveats: A limitation of the genetic and exposure-history diversity represented arose from few donors. Among donors, clonotype sharing was expected to be affected by sequencing depth. The naive CD4 repertoires of a few donors were compared, and about 5% of clonotypes were shared.

Sequencing used immunoSEQ multiplex PCR; TCRdb keeps in-frame clones, though not all of them. Of about 2 million clones listed, approximately 94% were seen once; the top ten hold more than 0.9%. Naive CD8 cells were CD45RO-negative, positively selected for CCR7, excluding terminally differentiated effector memory CD45RA+ cells. Sequencing was done on a sample of naive CD8+ T cells sorted from blood. This receptor was identified in a man between 18 and 35 years old in good health. The V call is TRBV4-2, the J call TRBJ1-1, with unresolved D. CDR3 sequence reads: CASSQGGLQKNENTEAFF. DNA of the CDR3: TGTGCCAGCAGCCAAGGGGGTTTACAAAAGAACGAGAACACTGAAGCTTTCTTT.